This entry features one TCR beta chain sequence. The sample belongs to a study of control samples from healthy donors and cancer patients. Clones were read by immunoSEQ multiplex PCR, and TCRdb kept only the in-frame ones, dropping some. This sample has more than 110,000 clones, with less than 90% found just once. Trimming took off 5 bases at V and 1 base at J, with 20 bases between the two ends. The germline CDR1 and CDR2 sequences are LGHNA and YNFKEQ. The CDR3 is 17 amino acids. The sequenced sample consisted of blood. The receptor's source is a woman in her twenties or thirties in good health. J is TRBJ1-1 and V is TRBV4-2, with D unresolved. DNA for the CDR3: TGTGCCAGCAGCTCCTCTACTGTTAAATCAGGGAACACTGAAGCTTTCTTT. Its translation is CASSSSTVKSGNTEAFF.